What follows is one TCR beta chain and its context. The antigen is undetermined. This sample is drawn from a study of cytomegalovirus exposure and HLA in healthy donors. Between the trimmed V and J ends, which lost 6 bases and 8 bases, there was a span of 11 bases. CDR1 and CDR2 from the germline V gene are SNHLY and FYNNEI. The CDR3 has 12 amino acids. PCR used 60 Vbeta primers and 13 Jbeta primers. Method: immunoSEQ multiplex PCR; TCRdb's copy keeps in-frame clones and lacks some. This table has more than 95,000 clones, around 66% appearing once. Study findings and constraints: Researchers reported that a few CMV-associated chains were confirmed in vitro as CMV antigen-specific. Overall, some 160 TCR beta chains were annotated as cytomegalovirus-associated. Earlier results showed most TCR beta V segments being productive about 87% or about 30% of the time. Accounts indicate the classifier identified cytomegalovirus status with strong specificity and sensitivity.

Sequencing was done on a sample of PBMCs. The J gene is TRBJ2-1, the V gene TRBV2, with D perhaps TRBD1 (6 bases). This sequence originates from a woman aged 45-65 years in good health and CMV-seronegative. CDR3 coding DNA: TGTGCCAGCAGCCAGGGGAGAGATGAGCAGTTCTTC. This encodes CASSQGRDEQFF.